The rows below give T cell receptor beta chains drawn from one sample of a study of cytomegalovirus exposure and HLA in healthy donors. Only in-frame clones appear in the TCRdb table, and some are missing; sequencing was by immunoSEQ multiplex PCR. Of roughly 120,000 clones listed, about 74% are singletons. The sequencing input was PBMCs. The receptors come from a woman between 50 and 59 years old in good health and CMV-seropositive. Both conserved end residues are part of each CDR3. D genes are given only for firm matches. For some rows the clone size is stated as once, few or many, or as a class when expanded; others skip it.

abundance	v_gene	d_gene	j_gene	CDR3nt	CDR3aa
few	TRBV30	-	TRBJ2-1	TGTGCCTGGAGTCCCGACAGGTACAATGAGCAGTTCTTC	CAWSPDRYNEQFF
-	TRBV4-3	-	TRBJ1-4	TGCGCCAGCAGCCAAGAAACGGTCGGGACATCTACAAATGAAAAACTGTTTTTT	CASSQETVGTSTNEKLFF
-	TRBV7-9	TRBD2	TRBJ2-7	TGTGCCAGCAGCCAACAAATCAAGCAGGGAGGGGACTACGAGCAGTACTTC	CASSQQIKQGGDYEQYF
-	TRBV5-5	TRBD2	TRBJ2-7	TGTGCCAGCAGCTTACTAGCGGGGGAAGACTACGAGCAGTACTTC	CASSLLAGEDYEQYF
-	TRBV2	-	TRBJ1-5	TGTGCCAGCAGGGAATTTACAAGCAATCAGCCCCAGCATTTT	CASREFTSNQPQHF
-	TRBV30	-	TRBJ2-3	TGTGCCTGGAGACTCCGACGGGGTACGCAGTATTTT	CAWRLRRGTQYF
-	TRBV5-1	-	TRBJ2-7	TGCGCCAGCAGCTTGGCAGTGACAGAAGGCTACGAGCAGTACTTC	CASSLAVTEGYEQYF
few	TRBV29-1	TRBD2	TRBJ2-3	TGCAGCGTTGAGCTACTAGCGGGGAGGAAAGATACGCAGTATTTT	CSVELLAGRKDTQYF
-	TRBV6-1	-	TRBJ2-2	TGTGCCAGCAGTGAATCGGGGGCCGGGGAGCTGTTTTTT	CASSESGAGELFF
few	TRBV6-6	-	TRBJ2-7	TGTGCCAGCAGTACAACAGGGACCTACGAGCAGTACTTC	CASSTTGTYEQYF
-	TRBV19	TRBD2	TRBJ2-2	TGTGCCAGTAGTATATTAGCGGGGGGACAGAACACCGGGGAGCTGTTTTTT	CASSILAGGQNTGELFF
-	TRBV10-1	-	TRBJ2-7	TGCGCCAGCAGTAATGGACAGCGGCAGTACTTC	CASSNGQRQYF
-	TRBV5-1	-	TRBJ2-1	TGCGCCAGCAGCTTGGGCTACCAGGGGAATGAGCAGTTCTTC	CASSLGYQGNEQFF
-	TRBV27	TRBD1	TRBJ1-6	TGTGCCAGCAGGAAGGACAGGGTTCCGAAGGTCAATAATTCACCCCTCCACTTT	CASRKDRVPKVNNSPLHF
once	TRBV9	TRBD2	TRBJ2-1	TGTGCCAGCAGCTTCGGGACTAGCCCTAAGGAGCAGTTCTTC	CASSFGTSPKEQFF
-	TRBV2	-	TRBJ1-2	TGTGCCAGCAGAGGGGAAAACTATGGCTACACCTTC	CASRGENYGYTF
-	TRBV7-2	TRBD2	TRBJ2-3	TGTGCCAGCAGCTTAAGGACTAGCGGGGGGGCGCGAGATACGCAGTATTTT	CASSLRTSGGARDTQYF
-	TRBV5-6	-	TRBJ1-6	TGTGCCAGCAGCTTTTGGCAGGGGTCACCCCTCCACTTT	CASSFWQGSPLHF
-	TRBV4-2	-	TRBJ1-3	TGTGCCAGCAGCCAAGATTGGACATCTGGAAACACCATATATTTT	CASSQDWTSGNTIYF
-	TRBV30	-	TRBJ2-5	TGTGCCTGGAATTGGGGGGATCAAGAGACCCAGTACTTC	CAWNWGDQETQYF